The TCR beta chain described here comes from a study of blood T cells in healthy people across ages. Primers used in a second PCR of about 7 to 12 cycles were a sample-barcoded 5' primer and a J-beta primer mix. TCRdb fed the 5' RACE reads into MiXCR, producing one record per CDR3 protein. Here the sample spans about 1,800,000 distinct CDR3 sequences, roughly 27% being singletons. This clonotype was seen at least ten times. Trimming cost V 7 bases and J 5 bases, with 18 bases left between them. CDR1 and CDR2 from the germline V gene are SQVTM and ANQGSEA. The CDR3 runs to 13 residues. The rearrangement joins TRBV29-1 to TRBJ2-7; no reliable D call. Sequencing was performed on blood. The source is a woman in her 30s in good health. CDR3 region: CSAEGRLGDEQYF. As DNA, the CDR3 is TGCAGCGCCGAAGGCAGGCTTGGGGACGAGCAGTACTTC.